This T cell receptor (beta chain) was recorded in a study of metastatic and nonmetastatic thyroid tumors. Study details: Across blood and tumor or nodule tissue, repertoires from malignant and benign thyroid patients were compared with one another. Study conclusions and caveats: In both blood and tumor samples, TCR beta diversity was reported significantly higher for malignant than benign nodules.

No patient had received any treatment before thyroid surgery. Germline CDR1 and CDR2: LGHDT and YNNKEL (reference sequence). The CDR3 extends over 14 amino acids. V was clipped by 0 bases and J by 4 bases, with 9 bases between them. This clone was counted at least ten times. Antigen: not known. TCRdb reassembled clones from the PCR reads with MiXCR. The sample includes about 49,000 clones, about 20% of them seen just once. Specimen: blood. The receptor was isolated from a female donor with papillary thyroid cancer or a benign thyroid nodule (not recorded which). Some clones in this sample may be carry-over from other donors' samples. The chain joins TRBV3-1 to TRBJ1-2; D uncertain. CDR3 in DNA: TGTGCCAGCAGCCAAGAGTACTGGGGCTATGGCTACACCTTC. Its protein is CASSQEYWGYGYTF.